Listed below are T cell receptor beta chains from one sample, sequenced in a study of cytomegalovirus exposure and HLA in healthy donors. The method was immunoSEQ multiplex PCR; TCRdb's version includes in-frame clones alone and lacks a portion of them. Seen here are about 180,000 clones, 84% observed once, and the top ten hold around 5%. Sequencing was done on a sample of PBMCs. All receptors come from a young man in good health and CMV-seronegative. The CDR3 runs from the conserved cysteine through the conserved F or W. A D gene is named only where the DNA matches it firmly. Clone size is stated in some rows and not others, as once, few, many or a class when expanded.

J,V,size,D,CDR3,DNA
TRBJ2-7,TRBV7-2,.,.,CASSLVGLGYEQYF,TGTGCCAGCAGCTTAGTGGGGCTAGGATACGAGCAGTACTTC
TRBJ2-3,TRBV6-4,.,TRBD2,CASSGTSEPTDTQYF,TGTGCCAGCAGTGGGACTAGCGAACCCACAGATACGCAGTATTTT
TRBJ2-7,TRBV19,.,TRBD2,CASSLGLGSDEQYF,TGTGCCAGTAGCTTGGGACTAGGGAGCGACGAGCAGTACTTC
TRBJ1-1,TRBV14,.,.,CASSQGIRLWPQNTEAFF,TGTGCCAGCAGCCAGGGGATTAGACTATGGCCGCAGAACACTGAAGCTTTCTTT
TRBJ1-1,TRBV7-6,few,.,CASSFTENTEAFF,TGTGCCAGCAGCTTTACAGAAAACACTGAAGCTTTCTTT
TRBJ2-1,TRBV27,.,TRBD2,CASSWGLAGGPAQQFF,TGTGCCAGCAGTTGGGGGCTAGCGGGAGGGCCGGCACAGCAGTTCTTC
TRBJ2-1,TRBV6-5,.,TRBD2,CASSYSGGGGYEQFF,TGTGCCAGCAGTTATTCTGGCGGGGGGGGGTATGAGCAGTTCTTC
TRBJ2-7,TRBV5-8,.,TRBD2,CASSWGTSGGDEQYF,TGTGCCAGCAGCTGGGGGACTAGCGGGGGGGATGAGCAGTACTTC
TRBJ2-1,TRBV7-3,.,TRBD1,CASSTHRGQHEQFF,TGTGCCAGCAGCACCCACAGGGGGCAGCATGAGCAGTTCTTC
TRBJ2-5,TRBV2,.,.,CASRMTARTQETQYF,TGTGCCAGCAGAATGACAGCTAGGACCCAAGAGACCCAGTACTTC
TRBJ1-1,TRBV18,.,TRBD1,CASSPRQGEDTEAFF,TGTGCCAGCTCACCTCGACAGGGGGAGGACACTGAAGCTTTCTTT
TRBJ2-7,TRBV15,once,TRBD2,CATSRAGGSGYEQYF,TGTGCCACCAGCAGAGCGGGGGGTTCGGGTTACGAGCAGTACTTC
TRBJ1-3,TRBV29-1,once,TRBD1,CSVYEGTVGNTIYF,TGCAGCGTTTACGAAGGGACAGTGGGTAACACCATATATTTT
TRBJ2-1,TRBV12-5,.,TRBD1,CASGPGTGFSNEQFF,TGTGCTAGTGGTCCCGGGACAGGGTTTTCCAATGAGCAGTTCTTC
TRBJ2-2,TRBV6-1,.,TRBD2,CASSGSGLAGGPGGTGELFF,TGTGCCAGCAGTGGGAGTGGACTAGCGGGAGGGCCAGGGGGCACCGGGGAGCTGTTTTTT
TRBJ2-7,TRBV7-3,once,.,CASSFIPGGVYEQYF,TGTGCCAGCAGCTTTATACCCGGGGGAGTTTACGAGCAGTACTTC
TRBJ2-7,TRBV29-1,.,TRBD2,CSARGGSGEQYF,TGCAGCGCGCGCGGGGGGTCCGGCGAGCAGTACTTC
TRBJ1-5,TRBV19,.,TRBD1,CASIPDRFGYNQPQHF,TGTGCCAGTATTCCGGACAGGTTTGGTTATAATCAGCCCCAGCATTTT
TRBJ2-2,TRBV9,.,TRBD1,CASSVGRQGVGAGELFF,TGTGCCAGCAGCGTAGGGAGGCAGGGGGTAGGCGCCGGGGAGCTGTTTTTT
TRBJ2-6,TRBV7-9,.,.,CASSWASGANVLTF,TGTGCCAGCAGCTGGGCTTCTGGGGCCAACGTCCTGACTTTC
TRBJ2-7,TRBV28,.,TRBD2,CAAQAGGRALEQYF,TGTGCCGCCCAAGCCGGCGGGAGGGCTCTCGAGCAGTACTTC
TRBJ2-7,TRBV7-8,.,.,CASSPERVLSYEQYF,TGTGCCAGCAGCCCAGAGCGGGTCCTCTCCTACGAGCAGTACTTC
TRBJ2-5,TRBV19,few,TRBD1,CASSSGTGGGETQYF,TGTGCCAGTAGTTCCGGGACAGGGGGAGGGGAGACCCAGTACTTC
TRBJ2-1,TRBV11-2,.,.,CASSRGLIGGPENEQFF,TGTGCCAGCAGCAGGGGACTTATCGGGGGGCCCGAGAATGAGCAGTTCTTC
TRBJ1-1,TRBV2,.,.,CASSEWRGRNTEAFF,TGTGCCAGCAGCGAGTGGAGGGGCCGGAACACTGAAGCTTTCTTT
TRBJ2-1,TRBV5-1,.,.,CASSLGYTNSQFF,TGCGCCAGCAGCTTGGGCTATACTAACTCGCAGTTCTTC
TRBJ2-7,TRBV6-1,.,.,CASSDLIGANEQYF,TGTGCCAGCAGTGATTTAATTGGGGCGAACGAGCAGTACTTC
TRBJ2-1,TRBV7-8,.,TRBD2,CASSLTLLRTSVSYNEQFF,TGTGCCAGCAGCCTGACCCTGCTGCGGACTAGCGTGTCCTACAATGAGCAGTTCTTC
TRBJ2-3,TRBV5-1,.,TRBD2,CASSSAGVTDTQYF,TGCGCCAGCAGCTCAGCGGGAGTTACAGATACGCAGTATTTT
TRBJ2-7,TRBV6-1,.,.,CASSERADPSYEQYF,TGTGCCAGCAGTGAGAGGGCAGACCCGTCCTACGAGCAGTACTTC
TRBJ2-2,TRBV5-5,.,TRBD1,CASSIGTGRESGELFF,TGTGCCAGCAGCATTGGGACAGGGAGAGAGTCCGGGGAGCTGTTTTTT
TRBJ2-5,TRBV7-9,.,.,CSSSLAPTGKETQYF,TGTTCCAGCAGCTTAGCGCCGACAGGAAAAGAGACCCAGTACTTC
TRBJ2-7,TRBV6-5,.,.,CASSLTSGYEQYF,TGTGCCAGCAGTTTAACTAGTGGCTACGAGCAGTACTTC
TRBJ2-3,TRBV5-1,.,TRBD2,CASSLGLAGADTQYF,TGCGCCAGCAGTTTGGGACTAGCGGGGGCAGATACGCAGTATTTT
TRBJ1-6,TRBV4-1,.,TRBD1,CASSQTTGNNSPLHF,TGCGCCAGCAGCCAGACGACAGGGAATAATTCACCCCTCCACTTT
TRBJ1-3,TRBV19,.,TRBD1,CASSVPTGSGNTIYF,TGTGCCAGTAGTGTGCCGACAGGGTCTGGAAACACCATATATTTT
TRBJ2-1,TRBV5-6,.,.,CASSYVDRLNNEQFF,TGTGCCAGCAGCTACGTCGACAGGTTGAACAATGAGCAGTTCTTC
TRBJ2-3,TRBV4-2,.,TRBD2,CASSQHAGTSADTQYF,TGTGCCAGCAGCCAACACGCGGGGACTAGCGCAGATACGCAGTATTTT
TRBJ2-7,TRBV7-9,.,.,CASRTGTNYEQYF,TGTGCCAGCAGGACCGGGACAAACTACGAGCAGTACTTC
TRBJ1-1,TRBV28,.,TRBD1,CASRDRVLSSTEAFF,TGTGCCAGCAGGGACAGGGTGCTTTCGAGCACTGAAGCTTTCTTT
TRBJ1-1,TRBV9,.,TRBD1,CASSRQGNTEAFF,TGTGCCAGCAGTAGACAGGGGAACACTGAAGCTTTCTTT
TRBJ2-7,TRBV18,.,TRBD1,CASSHSGTGNYEQYF,TGTGCCAGCTCACATTCCGGGACAGGGAACTACGAGCAGTACTTC
TRBJ1-4,TRBV9,few,.,CASSARVGNEKLFF,TGTGCCAGCAGCGCCAGGGTGGGTAATGAAAAACTGTTTTTT
TRBJ2-5,TRBV5-1,.,TRBD2,CASSPFGVSGRVETQYF,TGCGCCAGCAGCCCGTTTGGGGTCAGCGGGAGGGTTGAGACCCAGTACTTC
TRBJ2-1,TRBV2,.,TRBD2,CASSLAGSSYNEQFF,TGTGCCAGCAGTCTAGCGGGGAGCTCCTACAATGAGCAGTTCTTC
TRBJ2-7,TRBV5-4,.,.,CASSFGRDSTYEQYF,TGTGCCAGCAGCTTTGGTCGGGACTCTACCTACGAGCAGTACTTC
TRBJ2-5,TRBV7-9,.,TRBD2,CASSLVAGDQETQYF,TGTGCCAGCAGCTTAGTAGCGGGAGACCAAGAGACCCAGTACTTC
TRBJ2-3,TRBV5-1,.,.,CASSLASDTQYF,TGCGCCAGCAGTCTAGCCTCAGATACGCAGTATTTT
TRBJ1-1,TRBV4-3,.,TRBD1,CASSSNRGGTEAFF,TGCGCCAGCAGCTCGAACAGGGGGGGGACTGAAGCTTTCTTT
TRBJ1-2,TRBV29-1,.,TRBD1,CSAGLTGGWGYGYTF,TGCAGCGCTGGATTAACAGGGGGCTGGGGCTATGGCTACACCTTC
TRBJ2-7,TRBV4-3,.,.,CASSQDGAGFEQYF,TGCGCCAGCAGCCAAGATGGGGCGGGATTTGAGCAGTACTTC
TRBJ1-4,TRBV19,.,.,CASSIPHREGGEKLFF,TGTGCCAGTAGTATCCCACACAGGGAAGGAGGTGAAAAACTGTTTTTT
TRBJ2-2,TRBV10-3,.,TRBD2,CAIPSRGDGNTGELFF,TGTGCCATCCCGTCGCGGGGGGATGGGAACACCGGGGAGCTGTTTTTT
TRBJ2-7,TRBV9,.,TRBD2,CASSFVLAGYDEQYF,TGTGCCAGCAGCTTCGTCCTAGCGGGATATGATGAGCAGTACTTC
TRBJ2-1,TRBV7-8,.,.,CASSPGVSARRNEQFF,TGTGCCAGCAGCCCAGGGGTGTCAGCTCGTAGGAATGAGCAGTTCTTC
TRBJ2-7,TRBV27,.,.,CASSTGEGGRSAEQYF,TGTGCCAGCAGTACCGGGGAGGGGGGGAGGTCTGCCGAGCAGTACTTC
TRBJ2-7,TRBV6-1,many,TRBD1,CASSETGTDYYEQYF,TGTGCCAGCAGTGAAACTGGGACAGACTACTACGAGCAGTACTTC
TRBJ2-3,TRBV7-9,.,.,CASSSLGGLETDTQYF,TGTGCCAGCAGCTCTCTGGGGGGGCTGGAAACAGATACGCAGTATTTT
TRBJ2-2,TRBV6-7,.,.,CASITQGSGELFF,TGTGCCAGCATCACTCAGGGCTCCGGGGAGCTGTTTTTT